What follows are 5 T cell receptor beta chains derived from one specimen sequenced in a study of T cell repertoires in ileal Crohn's disease. Libraries were prepared by immunoSEQ multiplex PCR; TCRdb keeps only in-frame clonotypes and omits some of them. The sample lists some 4,500 clones, more than 75% seen once, with around 12% in the top ten. Material for sequencing was ileal tissue. The receptors derive from an adult with Crohn's disease.

The chain combines TRBV2 with TRBJ1-5; TRBD1 is a possible D gene (5 bases). With 6 bases removed from V and 1 base from J, the gap between germline ends came to 10 bases. The CDR3 runs to 14 residues. Per germline, CDR1 SNHLY and CDR2 FYNNEI. The CDR3 DNA reads TGTGCCAGCAGGTCGGGGGGGAGCAATCAGCCCCAGCATTTT. Its translation: CASRSGGSNQPQHF.

V gene TRBV6-5 combines with J gene TRBJ1-2; TRBD1 matches 8 bases. The CDR3 sequence is 16 residues long. V shed 4 bases and J 2 bases; nucleotides not matched to a gene: 9. In germline, CDR1 is MNHEY, CDR2 SVGAGI. The CDR3 coding sequence is TGTGCCAGCAGTTCTCCAGGGACAGGCCTAAACTATGGCTACACCTTC. Encoded protein: CASSSPGTGLNYGYTF.

This rearrangement joins TRBV28 to TRBJ2-7; D unclear. V lost 6 bases to trimming and J lost 1 base, with 10 bases between them. This CDR3 region has 13 residues. Germline V lookup: CDR1 MDHEN, CDR2 SYDVKM. The CDR3 nucleotides are TGTGCCAGCAGCCAAACAGCATCCTACGAGCAGTACTTC. Its protein is CASSQTASYEQYF.

The chain is built from TRBV18 and TRBJ2-2; TRBD1 agrees at 8 bases. J lost 0 bases, V lost 4 bases, and 1 base had no gene match. Germline CDR1 reads KGHSH; CDR2 reads LQKENI. The CDR3 has 15 amino acids. CDR3 sequence: CASSRQGSNTGELFF. The CDR3, as DNA: TGTGCCAGCTCACGACAGGGGTCGAACACCGGGGAGCTGTTTTTT.

The rearrangement uses TRBV6-1 and TRBJ1-5, with D maybe TRBD1 (6 bases). Germline CDR1 reads MNHNS; CDR2 reads SASEGT. Deletions cut 0 bases from V and 6 bases from J, with 12 bases between. The CDR3 contains 15 residues. This CDR3 reads CASSEAGRGFQPQHF. The CDR3 DNA sequence: TGTGCCAGCAGTGAAGCTGGCAGGGGTTTTCAGCCCCAGCATTTT.